The rows below give T cell receptor beta chains drawn from one sample of a study of human T cells and chemical hapten exposure. From the RACE reads, TCRdb called clonotypes with MiXCR, one entry per CDR3 protein. The table lists over 75,000 distinct CDR3 sequences, around 9.9% of them singletons, with more than 0.85% in the top ten. Sequenced material: whole blood, taken in connection with sensitization to the hapten diphenylcyclopropenone (DPC). The source of these receptors is a woman under 40 with alopecia areata. Some clones in this sample may be carry-over from other donors' samples. Both conserved end residues are part of each CDR3. Each record gives: V gene, D gene, clone size, J gene, CDR3 DNA, CDR3 protein. A D gene is named only where the DNA matches it firmly. Clone size is given for some rows only: seen once, a few or many times, or a class if the clone is expanded.

>TRBV3-1|.|medium-sized|TRBJ2-3
TGTGCCAGCAGCGCAAGATCACGGGACCCCACAGATACGCAGTATTTT
CASSARSRDPTDTQYF
>TRBV7-6|TRBD2|few|TRBJ2-1
TGTGCCAGCAGCTCACCTAGCGGGAGCCTCCGCAATGAGCAGTTCTTC
CASSSPSGSLRNEQFF
>TRBV5-4|TRBD1|few|TRBJ2-3
TGTGCCAGCAGCTCCGGGACAGGGGGCGCAGGGACAGATACGCAGTATTTT
CASSSGTGGAGTDTQYF
>TRBV29-1|.|.|TRBJ2-2
TGCAGCGTGTCGCATAGCGGGAACACCGGGGAGCTGTTTTTT
CSVSHSGNTGELFF
>TRBV9|.|few|TRBJ2-2
TGTGCCAGCAGCCCCCGGGATCAGACCGGGGAGCTGTTTTTT
CASSPRDQTGELFF
>TRBV12-3/TRBV12-4|TRBD1|.|TRBJ1-1
TGTGCCAGCAGTTTACGGACAGGGATGAACACTGAAGCTTTCTTT
CASSLRTGMNTEAFF
>TRBV24-1|TRBD1|many|TRBJ1-6
TGTGCCACTAAGATGGACAGGGAGGGGAAGCCCCTCCACTTT
CATKMDREGKPLHF
>TRBV18|.|few|TRBJ1-1
TGTGCCAGCTCACCAGTTGGGGACACTGAAGCTTTCTTT
CASSPVGDTEAFF
>TRBV29-1|.|few|TRBJ2-4
TGCAGCGTTGTGGCCCCTGGGAACATTCAGTACTTC
CSVVAPGNIQYF
>TRBV12-3/TRBV12-4|TRBD1|many|TRBJ1-1
TGTGCCAGCAGTCTAATCCAAGACAGGGGATTAGAAGCTTTCTTT
CASSLIQDRGLEAFF
>TRBV5-1|.|.|TRBJ2-3
TGCGCCAGCAGCTTCGAGGATACGCAGTATTTT
CASSFEDTQYF
>TRBV6-4|.|many|TRBJ2-2
TGTGCCAGCAGTGACCGGGACACCGGGGAGCTGTTTTTT
CASSDRDTGELFF
>TRBV29-1|.|.|TRBJ1-1
TGCAGCGTTCGGACGGCCCTAGGAACTGAAGCTTTCTTT
CSVRTALGTEAFF
>TRBV28|.|few|TRBJ1-1
TGTGCCAGCACAGGGTGGGACACTGAAGCTTTCTTT
CASTGWDTEAFF
>TRBV12-3/TRBV12-4|TRBD2|many|TRBJ2-1
TGTGCCAGCAGTGCCCGACTAGCGGCCTCCTACAATGAGCAGTTCTTC
CASSARLAASYNEQFF
>TRBV4-1|TRBD1|few|TRBJ1-5
TGCGCCAGCAGCCAAGTCCCCCATACAGGGGGCTGGGGCAATCAGCCCCAGCATTTT
CASSQVPHTGGWGNQPQHF
>TRBV27|.|.|TRBJ2-5
TGTGCCAGCAGTTGGGATCCGACTATTGTAGAGACCCAGTACTTC
CASSWDPTIVETQYF
>TRBV5-1|.|.|TRBJ1-6
TGCGCCAGCAGCTCGGGGCAGAAACCCCTCCACTTT
CASSSGQKPLHF
>TRBV25-1|.|many|TRBJ1-6
TGTGCCAGCAGTGACCACCGCGGGGATTCACCCCTCCACTTT
CASSDHRGDSPLHF
>TRBV7-2|TRBD1|many|TRBJ1-6
TGTGCCAGCAGCCCAACGACCGGGACAGCAAATTCACCCCTCCACTTT
CASSPTTGTANSPLHF
>TRBV29-1|.|few|TRBJ2-3
TGCAGCGTCAAGGGTGGCGGAGATACGCAGTATTTT
CSVKGGGDTQYF
>TRBV10-3|TRBD1|few|TRBJ2-2
TGTGCCATCTTCCAACCAGGGGGAAAGGGGGAGCTGTTTTTT
CAIFQPGGKGELFF
>TRBV10-1|TRBD1|many|TRBJ1-1
TGCGCCAGCACCGGGACAGGGGGTGGTGATGAAGCTTTCTTT
CASTGTGGGDEAFF
>TRBV7-9|.|many|TRBJ2-5
TGTGCCAGCAGCTTTAGGTTTGGCACCCAGTACTTC
CASSFRFGTQYF
>TRBV6-2/TRBV6-3|TRBD2|many|TRBJ2-1
TGTGCCAGCAGTGAACTAGCGGGAGTCTACAATGAGCAGTTCTTC
CASSELAGVYNEQFF
>TRBV19|TRBD1|.|TRBJ1-4
TGTGCCAGTAGTGATACTGACAGGGGTAATGAAAAACTGTTTTTT
CASSDTDRGNEKLFF
>TRBV3-1|.|.|TRBJ1-1
TGTGCCAGCAGCCAAAGGCACGGGGACACTGAAGCTTTCTTT
CASSQRHGDTEAFF
>TRBV5-1|TRBD1|few|TRBJ1-1
TGCGCCAGCAGCTTCGACGGACAGGGGCAAGCTTTCTTT
CASSFDGQGQAFF
>TRBV4-1|.|.|TRBJ2-1
TGCGCCAGCAGGGCCCCCACCGGAGGGCAGTTCTTC
CASRAPTGGQFF
>TRBV7-2|TRBD2|few|TRBJ2-7
TGTGCCAGCAGCGGGACTATGAGCTCCTACGAGCAGTACTTC
CASSGTMSSYEQYF
>TRBV20-1|TRBD1|few|TRBJ2-5
TGCAGTGCTAGCGGGACAGCCCAAGAGACCCAGTACTTC
CSASGTAQETQYF
>TRBV23-1|TRBD2|many|TRBJ2-3
TGCGCCAGCCGTCAGGCCAGGACTAGCGGGGTTCCAGATACGCAGTATTTT
CASRQARTSGVPDTQYF
>TRBV29-1|.|many|TRBJ1-1
TGCAGCGTTGTCGGATGGCGGGGTCTGAACACTGAAGCTTTCTTT
CSVVGWRGLNTEAFF
>TRBV29-1|.|many|TRBJ2-5
TGCAGCAGTCTTCAAGAGACCCAGTACTTC
CSSLQETQYF
>TRBV7-3|.|many|TRBJ1-1
TGTGCCAGCAGCTTAAGCCAGAACACTGAAGCTTTCTTT
CASSLSQNTEAFF
>TRBV7-2|.|few|TRBJ1-2
TGTGCCAGCAGACCAGACAGAAACCAGAACTATGGCTACACCTTC
CASRPDRNQNYGYTF
>TRBV7-8|.|.|TRBJ1-1
TGTGCCAGCAGCTACGCTGGACGGCAGAACACTGAAGCTTTCTTT
CASSYAGRQNTEAFF
>TRBV5-4|.|many|TRBJ1-1
TGTGCCAGCAGCTTGCCGGTTGGCAGCCAGAACACTGAAGCTTTCTTT
CASSLPVGSQNTEAFF
>TRBV20-1|.|few|TRBJ2-5
TGCAGTGCTAGAGGCCCCTTCATCGAGACCCAGTACTTC
CSARGPFIETQYF
>TRBV19|.|.|TRBJ1-2
TGTGCCAGTAGTATAGTGGACGGCAGGGGTGGAAACGGCTACACCTTC
CASSIVDGRGGNGYTF
>TRBV7-8|TRBD1|.|TRBJ2-1
TGTGCCAGCAGCCAAACCCCCCAGGGGGCTTCCTACAATGAGCAGTTCTTC
CASSQTPQGASYNEQFF
>TRBV6-4|TRBD1|many|TRBJ1-6
TGTGCCAGCAGACAGGGGATAAATTCACCCCTCCACTTT
CASRQGINSPLHF
>TRBV24-1|TRBD1|many|TRBJ2-3
TGTGCCACCAGTGATTACCCGGGACAGGGGGCAACAGATACGCAGTATTTT
CATSDYPGQGATDTQYF